A selection of T cell receptor beta chains follows, all from one sample in a study of control samples from healthy donors and cancer patients. Sequencing used immunoSEQ multiplex PCR; TCRdb keeps in-frame clones, though not all of them. The sample includes about 150,000 clones, 85% to 95% seen only once; the top ten take 5% to 6.5%. The sequenced material came from blood. These receptors originate from a man aged 35 to 55 in good health. CDR3s include the opening cysteine and the closing phenylalanine or tryptophan. D genes are given only for firm matches. A clone size is listed for some rows: how often the clone was seen (once, few, many), or a class if it is expanded.

abundance | j_gene | d_gene | v_gene | CDR3aa | CDR3nt
- | TRBJ2-7 | - | TRBV28 | CASKYQATYEQYF | TGTGCCAGCAAATACCAGGCCACCTACGAGCAGTACTTC
- | TRBJ2-3 | TRBD2 | TRBV6-1 | CASSERGLAGGYTDTQYF | TGTGCCAGCAGTGAAAGAGGGTTAGCGGGGGGTTACACAGATACGCAGTATTTT
- | TRBJ2-7 | - | TRBV13 | CASSPDGSYEQYF | TGTGCCAGCAGCCCGGACGGTTCCTACGAGCAGTACTTC
once | TRBJ2-7 | TRBD2 | TRBV2 | CASSGLAGGYEQYF | TGTGCCAGCAGTGGGCTAGCGGGGGGTTACGAGCAGTACTTC
- | TRBJ1-1 | - | TRBV30 | CAWAPGANTEAFF | TGTGCCTGGGCCCCGGGGGCTAATACTGAAGCTTTCTTT
- | TRBJ2-7 | - | TRBV3-1/TRBV3-2 | CASSQDPTILGGNYEQYF | TGTGCCAGCAGCCAAGATCCCACCATCTTGGGCGGAAACTACGAGCAGTACTTC
- | TRBJ2-3 | - | TRBV4-1 | CASSQVNLVVADTQYF | TGCGCCAGCAGCCAAGTGAACCTAGTGGTGGCAGATACGCAGTATTTT
- | TRBJ1-6 | - | TRBV10-2 | CASTEGGANSPLHF | TGCGCCAGCACCGAGGGAGGCGCTAATTCACCCCTCCACTTT
once | TRBJ1-1 | - | TRBV7-7 | CASSLKQGVPNTEAFF | TGTGCCAGCAGCCTAAAACAGGGTGTGCCGAACACTGAAGCTTTCTTT
- | TRBJ1-6 | TRBD1 | TRBV19 | CASKGDSSYNSPLHF | TGTGCCAGTAAGGGGGACAGCTCCTATAATTCACCCCTCCACTTT
- | TRBJ2-7 | TRBD2 | TRBV19 | CASSIGGGIHEQYF | TGTGCCAGTAGTATAGGGGGAGGGATCCACGAGCAGTACTTC
- | TRBJ2-7 | - | TRBV21-1 | CASSSHPAAADTEGTYEQYF | TGTGCCAGCAGCTCCCACCCCGCTGCGGCAGATACCGAGGGGACCTACGAGCAGTACTTC
- | TRBJ2-1 | TRBD2 | TRBV2 | CASSPLAGGAYEQFF | TGTGCCAGCAGCCCACTAGCGGGGGGGGCCTATGAGCAGTTCTTC
- | TRBJ1-4 | TRBD1 | TRBV7-8 | CASSLGQGGEKLFF | TGTGCCAGCAGCTTAGGACAGGGAGGGGAAAAACTGTTTTTT
- | TRBJ1-4 | - | TRBV19 | CASTPGKGINEKLFF | TGTGCCAGTACTCCAGGGAAGGGGATTAATGAAAAACTGTTTTTT
once | TRBJ2-7 | - | TRBV30 | CAWSVLGYEQYF | TGTGCCTGGAGTGTACTGGGTTACGAGCAGTACTTC
- | TRBJ1-1 | - | TRBV18 | CASSPVSGQNTEAFF | TGTGCCAGCTCACCCGTCTCGGGACAGAACACTGAAGCTTTCTTT
- | TRBJ2-7 | - | TRBV5-6 | CASSLEGQDPLEQYF | TGTGCCAGCAGCTTGGAAGGGCAGGATCCTCTCGAGCAGTACTTC
- | TRBJ1-2 | TRBD1 | TRBV24-1 | CATSDPGQLSYSYTF | TGTGCCACCAGTGACCCGGGACAGCTATCATATAGCTACACCTTC
- | TRBJ2-3 | - | TRBV28 | CASSSGRSDTQYF | TGTGCCAGCAGTTCAGGGCGTTCAGATACGCAGTATTTT
- | TRBJ2-7 | TRBD1 | TRBV7-9 | CASSLGQGFSYEQYF | TGTGCCAGCAGCCTAGGACAGGGATTCTCCTACGAGCAGTACTTC
- | TRBJ2-5 | TRBD2 | TRBV5-1 | CASSLEGPGGPQETQYF | TGCGCCAGCAGCTTGGAGGGGCCGGGGGGGCCGCAGGAGACCCAGTACTTC
- | TRBJ1-5 | - | TRBV7-2 | CASSPQGRRNQPQHF | TGTGCCAGCAGCCCCCAGGGTAGGCGCAATCAGCCCCAGCATTTT
- | TRBJ2-3 | TRBD1 | TRBV27 | CASSSGGETDTQYF | TGTGCCAGCAGCTCAGGGGGTGAGACAGATACGCAGTATTTT
- | TRBJ1-5 | TRBD1 | TRBV19 | CASIRKTGGNQPQHF | TGTGCCAGTATACGTAAGACAGGGGGAAATCAGCCCCAGCATTTT
- | TRBJ1-1 | - | TRBV3-1/TRBV3-2 | CASSEGLSNTEAFF | TGTGCCAGCAGCGAAGGGCTCTCGAACACTGAAGCTTTCTTT
- | TRBJ2-3 | - | TRBV29-1 | CSVEMGNTQYF | TGCAGCGTTGAAATGGGGAATACGCAGTATTTT
- | TRBJ1-2 | - | TRBV18 | CASSPPFGEYYGYTF | TGTGCCAGCTCCCCGCCCTTTGGGGAATACTATGGCTACACCTTC
- | TRBJ2-1 | - | TRBV12-5 | CASGETTYNEQFF | TGTGCTAGTGGTGAGACGACCTACAATGAGCAGTTCTTC
- | TRBJ1-5 | - | TRBV28 | CASRQGQGGQPQHF | TGTGCCAGCAGGCAAGGGCAGGGTGGTCAGCCCCAGCATTTT
once | TRBJ1-4 | - | TRBV19 | CASRIGRRPNEKLFF | TGTGCCAGTAGGATTGGGCGCAGGCCGAATGAAAAACTGTTTTTT
once | TRBJ1-1 | - | TRBV5-5 | CASSLWQEGTEAFF | TGTGCCAGCAGCTTGTGGCAGGAGGGGACTGAAGCTTTCTTT
- | TRBJ2-7 | - | TRBV7-2 | CASSQSGAGEQYF | TGTGCCAGCAGCCAGTCAGGGGCCGGCGAGCAGTACTTC
- | TRBJ1-1 | - | TRBV6-5 | CASSYAGAEAFF | TGTGCCAGCAGTTACGCCGGCGCTGAAGCTTTCTTT
- | TRBJ1-6 | - | TRBV2 | CASSEAIGTLHF | TGTGCCAGCAGTGAAGCGATCGGGACCCTCCACTTT
- | TRBJ1-2 | - | TRBV6-5 | CASSTTNYGYTF | TGTGCCAGCAGTACCACTAACTATGGCTACACCTTC
- | TRBJ1-1 | TRBD1 | TRBV28 | CASSGQDSLLEAFF | TGTGCCAGCAGTGGACAGGACAGCCTGCTGGAAGCTTTCTTT
- | TRBJ1-2 | - | TRBV6-6 | CASSHDQYGYTF | TGTGCCAGCAGCCACGACCAGTATGGCTACACCTTC
- | TRBJ1-5 | - | TRBV9 | CASSVSGDSNQPQHF | TGTGCCAGCAGCGTATCAGGGGATAGCAATCAGCCCCAGCATTTT
- | TRBJ2-7 | - | TRBV9 | CASTPGPGGSYEQYF | TGTGCCAGCACCCCCGGCCCGGGCGGGTCCTACGAGCAGTACTTC
- | TRBJ2-7 | - | TRBV27 | CASSLRGNEQYF | TGTGCCAGCAGTTTAAGGGGGAACGAGCAGTACTTC
- | TRBJ2-1 | - | TRBV24-1 | CATSDRGQNYNEQFF | TGTGCCACCAGTGACCGAGGACAAAACTACAATGAGCAGTTCTTC